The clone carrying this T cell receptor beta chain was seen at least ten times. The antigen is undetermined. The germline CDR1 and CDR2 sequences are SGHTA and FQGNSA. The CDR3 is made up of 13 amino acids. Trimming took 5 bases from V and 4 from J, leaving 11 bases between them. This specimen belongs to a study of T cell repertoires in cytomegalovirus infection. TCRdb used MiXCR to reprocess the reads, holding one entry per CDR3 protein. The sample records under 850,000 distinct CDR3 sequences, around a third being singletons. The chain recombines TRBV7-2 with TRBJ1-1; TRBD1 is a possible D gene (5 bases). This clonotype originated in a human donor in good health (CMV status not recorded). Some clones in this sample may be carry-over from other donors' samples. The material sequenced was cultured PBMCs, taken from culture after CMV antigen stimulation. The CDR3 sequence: CASSLDRVTEAFF. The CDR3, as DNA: TGTGCCAGCAGCCTCGACAGAGTCACTGAAGCTTTCTTT. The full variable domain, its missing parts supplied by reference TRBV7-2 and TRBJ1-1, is GAGVSQSPSNKVTEKGKDVELRCDPISGHTALYWYRQSLGQGLEFLIYFQGNSAPDKSGLPSDRFSAERTGGSVSTLTIQRTQQEDSAVYLCASSLDRVTEAFFGQGTRLTVV.